The clone carrying this T cell receptor (beta chain) occurred a few times. Antigen: not known. The data originate from a study of identical twins. Findings of the study overall: The study reached conclusions through statistical analysis that was cross-sectional, not following the same donors.

Carrying unique molecular identifiers, the cDNA also gained a universal primer site through template switching. TCRdb itself ran the 5' RACE reads through MiXCR, one entry per CDR3 protein. This sample has around 340,000 distinct CDR3 sequences; roughly an eighth occur once, and the top ten carry roughly 7%. Germline V lookup: CDR1 SQVTM, CDR2 ANQGSEA. V dropped 8 bases and J dropped 5; count of bases not matched to a gene: 9. The CDR3 covers 13 residues. The same sample was also used in a study of yellow fever vaccine responses in identical twins.

This rearrangement joins TRBV29-1 to TRBJ2-1; 7 bases are a match to TRBD1. This receptor was identified in a woman aged 18-29 years in good health. The sequencing sample was made of CD8+ T cells sorted from blood. The CDR3 loop reads CSSGQDHNNEQFF. CDR3 sequence (DNA): TGCAGCTCTGGACAGGATCACAACAATGAGCAGTTCTTC.